This T cell receptor beta chain appears in the sequencing data of a study of OX40 agonist ivuxolimab in advanced cancers. Background on the study: While on treatment, patients had intravenous ivuxolimab at 0.01 to 10 mg/kg every 2 weeks. Those treated in dose escalation had hepatocellular carcinoma, melanoma, renal cell cancer or head and neck cancer. Study outcomes and limitations: CD8+ T cells showed, on average, more clonal expansion than CD4+ cells. Also showing low normalized T-cell clonal expansion were some of the nonresponders.

Method: immunoSEQ multiplex PCR; TCRdb's copy keeps in-frame clones and lacks some. Of roughly 40,000 clones in the sample, 75% to 85% are singletons; the top ten hold approximately 2.4%. To note about this clone: Its antigen is not identified.

Germline V lookup: CDR1 SGHRS, CDR2 YFSETQ. The CDR3 extends over 14 amino acids. Deletions cut 2 bases from V and 4 bases from J, with 10 bases between. The rearrangement uses TRBV5-1 and TRBJ1-3; a weak D match, TRBD1 (6 bases). The sequence came from an adult with an advanced solid tumor such as melanoma, head and neck, liver or kidney cancer. Sample: CD4+ or CD8+ T cells sorted from blood, taken in a trial of the OX40 agonist ivuxolimab. In nucleotides, the CDR3 is TGCGCCAGCAGCTTACAGGGACGGGGAAACACCATATATTTT. It codes for CASSLQGRGNTIYF.